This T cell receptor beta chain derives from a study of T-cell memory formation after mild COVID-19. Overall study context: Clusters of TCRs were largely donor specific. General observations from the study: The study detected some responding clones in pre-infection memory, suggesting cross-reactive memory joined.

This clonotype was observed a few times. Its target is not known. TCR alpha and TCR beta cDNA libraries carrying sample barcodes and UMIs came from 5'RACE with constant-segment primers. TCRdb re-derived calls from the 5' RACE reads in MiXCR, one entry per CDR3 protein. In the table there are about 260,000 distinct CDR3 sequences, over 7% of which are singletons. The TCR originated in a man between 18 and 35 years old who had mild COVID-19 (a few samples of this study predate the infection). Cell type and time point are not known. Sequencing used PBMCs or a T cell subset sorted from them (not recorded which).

The CDR3 loop is CSVDDRGRRETQYF. As DNA, the CDR3 is TGCAGCGTTGATGACAGGGGTCGTAGGGAGACCCAGTACTTC. The chain employs TRBV29-1 and TRBJ2-5, with 8 positions matching TRBD1. With 3 bases clipped from V and 5 bases from J, the junction kept 8 bases outside the gene matches. Germline-derived CDR1 and CDR2 are SQVTM and ANQGSEA. CDR3 length: 14 residues.